This TCR beta chain came from a study of blood T cell repertoires in COVID-19. Germline values: CDR1 LNHDA, CDR2 SQIVND (reference sequence). This CDR3 is built from 16 residues. Trimming cost V 6 bases and J 6 bases; bases outside gene matches: 11. Here immunoSEQ multiplex PCR was the method, and the copy in TCRdb shows in-frame clones only, minus some. This table holds some 150,000 clones, about 87% found once. This clonotype originated in a man aged 45-65 years who had recovered from COVID-19. The chain is built from TRBV19 and TRBJ2-3, with 11 bases identical to TRBD2. Sequenced input: peripheral blood. The CDR3 DNA follows: TGTGCCAGTAGCCGGGGGGAGGGACTAGCGGAGGATACGCAGTATTTT. This codes for CASSRGEGLAEDTQYF.